This is a list of T cell receptor beta chains from one sample in a study of blood T cells in healthy people across ages. One entry per CDR3 protein results from TCRdb running MiXCR on the 5' RACE reads. The sample lists just over 1 million distinct CDR3 sequences; 45% were seen once. The sample consisted of blood. The receptors stem from a woman aged 60-75 years in good health. Each CDR3 is given with its conserved first and last residue. The D gene is left open where the match is weak. A clone size is listed for some rows: how often the clone was seen (once, few, many), or a class if it is expanded.

few	TRBD2	TRBV5-1	TRBJ2-7	TGCGCCAGCAGCCCTCCCGGACTAGCGGGGACCCACGAGCAGTACTTC	CASSPPGLAGTHEQYF
.	.	TRBV27	TRBJ2-7	TGTGCCAGCAGTGTTATAGGGCCCTACGAGCAGTACTTC	CASSVIGPYEQYF
.	.	TRBV27	TRBJ2-7	TGTGCCAGCAGGCAACAGGGAAGGTCCTACGAGCAGTACTTC	CASRQQGRSYEQYF
.	.	TRBV20-1	TRBJ1-5	TGCAGTGCTTCCAAGACAGAAACTAGCAATCAGCCCCAGCATTTT	CSASKTETSNQPQHF
.	TRBD1	TRBV6-2/TRBV6-3	TRBJ2-7	TGTACCAGCAGACCCAAAACCGGGACAGGGTTCTACGAGCAGTACTTC	CTSRPKTGTGFYEQYF
many	.	TRBV4-1	TRBJ2-5	TGCGCCAGCAGCCAAGATCGTGGAGGGGAGACCCAGTACTTC	CASSQDRGGETQYF
few	.	TRBV7-9	TRBJ2-7	TGTGCCAGCAGCGGGGGGACAGATAGTTTCTACGAGCAGTACTTC	CASSGGTDSFYEQYF
.	.	TRBV12-3/TRBV12-4	TRBJ2-2	TGTGCCAGCAGTTTATCATCCGGAAGGGGGGAGCTGTTTTTT	CASSLSSGRGELFF
once	.	TRBV5-1	TRBJ2-2	TGCGCCAGCCAGTGGAGGTCCAACACCGGGGAGCTGTTTTTT	CASQWRSNTGELFF
.	.	TRBV29-1	TRBJ2-1	TGCAGCGTTGAATCCAGGGCGCTAAAAGGGGGGGAGCAGTTCTTC	CSVESRALKGGEQFF
.	TRBD2	TRBV12-3/TRBV12-4	TRBJ2-7	TGTGCCAGAACCTCCTCCCCTCGGGAGGCGTTATACGAGCAGTACTTC	CARTSSPREALYEQYF
.	.	TRBV29-1	TRBJ2-1	TGCAGCGTTGCAGGGGAGAATGAGCAGTTCTTC	CSVAGENEQFF
once	TRBD1	TRBV20-1	TRBJ1-5	TGCAGTGCTATACAGGGGGCAGTTTCTCAGCCCCAGCATTTT	CSAIQGAVSQPQHF
few	TRBD1	TRBV15	TRBJ2-7	TGTGCCACCAGCGGTCACGGGACAGGGCACAATGAGCAGTACTTC	CATSGHGTGHNEQYF
few	.	TRBV7-3	TRBJ2-1	TGTGCCAGCAGCCTAGCCCGCGAAAATGAGCAGTTCTTC	CASSLARENEQFF
.	TRBD1	TRBV9	TRBJ2-2	TGTGCCAGCAGCGATACTCGACAGGGGATGAACACCGGGGAGCTGTTTTTT	CASSDTRQGMNTGELFF
few	TRBD2	TRBV29-1	TRBJ2-7	TGCAGCGGGACTAGCGGTTATTCCTACGAGCAGTACTTC	CSGTSGYSYEQYF
few	.	TRBV6-5	TRBJ1-3	TGTGCCAGCAGTTGGAGTCGGCCGGGCTCTGGAAACACCATATATTTT	CASSWSRPGSGNTIYF
.	.	TRBV5-1	TRBJ1-5	TGCGCCAGCAGCTTGGCGGGGGACCGGGATCAGCCCCAGCATTTT	CASSLAGDRDQPQHF
.	TRBD2	TRBV25-1	TRBJ2-1	TGTGCCAGCAGTGACGGACTAGCGGTCTACAATGAGCAGTTCTTC	CASSDGLAVYNEQFF
.	TRBD2	TRBV20-1	TRBJ2-1	TGCAGTGGTTCCCTAGCGGGAGGCGGTTATAGGCAGTTCTTC	CSGSLAGGGYRQFF
few	TRBD1	TRBV4-2	TRBJ2-7	TGTGCCAGCAGCCAAAGGACAGGGTACTACGAGCAGTACTTC	CASSQRTGYYEQYF
few	TRBD2	TRBV7-6	TRBJ2-4	TGTGCCAGCAGCCCCGGACTAGCGGGAGGCGGGGGGGACATTCAGTACTTC	CASSPGLAGGGGDIQYF
.	TRBD1	TRBV18	TRBJ1-6	TGTGCCAGCTCACCATCCGGGACAGGGGGCACCTATTCACCCCTCCACTTT	CASSPSGTGGTYSPLHF
few	TRBD1	TRBV6-6	TRBJ2-5	TGTGCCAGCAGTTACGCCAGGGGGCCCGGGGAGACCCAGTACTTC	CASSYARGPGETQYF
few	TRBD1	TRBV4-2	TRBJ2-7	TGTGCCAGCAGCCAAGGCACAGGGGGTATAACCTACGAGCAGTACTTC	CASSQGTGGITYEQYF
few	TRBD1	TRBV28	TRBJ2-7	TGTGCCAGCACTCGGGACAGGGGTATCTCCTACGAGCAGTACTTC	CASTRDRGISYEQYF
.	.	TRBV7-9	TRBJ2-3	TGTGCCAGCAGCTACGACAGCACAGGTACGCAGTATTTT	CASSYDSTGTQYF
.	.	TRBV14	TRBJ2-5	TGTGCCAGCAGCCCGTACGGTTACAATGAGCAGTACTTC	CASSPYGYNEQYF
.	.	TRBV27	TRBJ1-1	TGTGCCACCGGGGAGATGAACACTGAAGCTTTCTTT	CATGEMNTEAFF
few	.	TRBV2	TRBJ2-1	TGTGCCAGCAGTGAACTCGAGCAGTTCTTC	CASSELEQFF
.	TRBD1	TRBV28	TRBJ1-5	TGTGCCAGCAGTTCACCGGGACAGGTGTTGCAGCCCCAGCATTTT	CASSSPGQVLQPQHF
few	.	TRBV27	TRBJ1-1	TGTGCCAGCAGTTCACCCGGACAAACGAGGGAAACTGAAGCTTTCTTT	CASSSPGQTRETEAFF
few	TRBD2	TRBV2	TRBJ2-7	TGTGCCAGCAGTGCCCAGGGACTAGCGGGAGGTTCCTACGAGCAGTACTTC	CASSAQGLAGGSYEQYF
.	.	TRBV24-1	TRBJ2-3	TGTGCCACCAAAGGGAGAGGAACAGATACGCAGTATTTT	CATKGRGTDTQYF
once	.	TRBV6-1	TRBJ2-7	TGTGCCAGCAGTGAAACCGGGGTGAGCTACGAGCAGTACTTC	CASSETGVSYEQYF
.	.	TRBV6-5	TRBJ1-5	TGTGCCAGCAGTTACTCGAAGGGGGGTCAGCCCCAGCATTTT	CASSYSKGGQPQHF
few	TRBD2	TRBV6-2/TRBV6-3	TRBJ2-5	TGTGCCAGCAGCCTGGCCAAGACTAGCGGGAGGGATGAGACCCAGTACTTC	CASSLAKTSGRDETQYF
.	.	TRBV9	TRBJ2-6	TGTGCCAGCAGCACCAGGTCGGGATCTGGGGCCAACGTCCTGACTTTC	CASSTRSGSGANVLTF
.	.	TRBV5-6	TRBJ2-1	TGTGCCAGCAGCCCCGGGTTTGGCAGTGAGCAGTTCTTC	CASSPGFGSEQFF
.	TRBD2	TRBV20-1	TRBJ2-5	TGCAGTGCTAGAAGGGACTATCAAGAGACCCAGTACTTC	CSARRDYQETQYF
.	TRBD2	TRBV7-9	TRBJ2-7	TGTGCCAGCAGCCCGCCGGGACTAGCGGGACCCCCAGGCGAGCAGTACTTC	CASSPPGLAGPPGEQYF
.	.	TRBV20-1	TRBJ2-1	TGCAGTGCTCTCGGCGTCCCCGACAATGAGCAGTTCTTC	CSALGVPDNEQFF
few	TRBD2	TRBV6-5	TRBJ2-5	TGTGCCAGCAGTTACCGGACTAGCGGGAGGGGGACCCAGTACTTC	CASSYRTSGRGTQYF
.	TRBD1	TRBV12-3/TRBV12-4	TRBJ1-6	TGTGCCAGCAGGCAACAGGGGTGGAATTCACCCCTCCACTTT	CASRQQGWNSPLHF
.	.	TRBV29-1	TRBJ2-4	.	CSVGTGSLRERYF
.	TRBD2	TRBV10-3	TRBJ2-1	TGTGCCATCAGTCCCCGATTGGGTAGCGGGAGGGATGAGCAGTTCTTC	CAISPRLGSGRDEQFF
.	.	TRBV28	TRBJ2-3	TGTGCCAGCAGTCGTACGGACCCCACAGATACGCAGTATTTT	CASSRTDPTDTQYF
.	.	TRBV10-1	TRBJ2-3	TGCGCCAGCAGTGCCGGGGACCTAGCTTCAGATACGCAGTATTTT	CASSAGDLASDTQYF
few	TRBD2	TRBV7-2	TRBJ2-1	TGTGCCAGCAGCTCTTATAGGGGACTAGCGAGGGAGCAGTTCTTC	CASSSYRGLAREQFF
.	TRBD2	TRBV25-1	TRBJ2-1	TGTGCCAGCAGTGACCTTAGCGGGGGCAAGTACAATGAGCAGTTCTTC	CASSDLSGGKYNEQFF
.	TRBD2	TRBV5-1	TRBJ2-1	TGCGCCAGCAGCCTTTCCGGGACTACCCACAATGAGCAGTTCTTC	CASSLSGTTHNEQFF
.	TRBD1	TRBV6-6	TRBJ2-5	TGTGCCAGCAGTCACGGGACAGCCCAAGAGACCCAGTACTTC	CASSHGTAQETQYF
.	.	TRBV27	TRBJ2-1	TGTGCCAGCAAGCCGGAGACCTACAATGAGCAGTTCTTC	CASKPETYNEQFF
.	.	TRBV27	TRBJ2-5	TGTGCCAGCAGTCTAGGAGGGACCACGAATGAGCAGTACTTC	CASSLGGTTNEQYF
few	.	TRBV6-6	TRBJ1-2	TGTGCCAGCAGTCCGGACGGGTTTAACTATGGCTACACCTTC	CASSPDGFNYGYTF
.	.	TRBV25-1	TRBJ2-7	TGTGCCACCCCTGGGGCTGACGAGCAGTACTTC	CATPGADEQYF